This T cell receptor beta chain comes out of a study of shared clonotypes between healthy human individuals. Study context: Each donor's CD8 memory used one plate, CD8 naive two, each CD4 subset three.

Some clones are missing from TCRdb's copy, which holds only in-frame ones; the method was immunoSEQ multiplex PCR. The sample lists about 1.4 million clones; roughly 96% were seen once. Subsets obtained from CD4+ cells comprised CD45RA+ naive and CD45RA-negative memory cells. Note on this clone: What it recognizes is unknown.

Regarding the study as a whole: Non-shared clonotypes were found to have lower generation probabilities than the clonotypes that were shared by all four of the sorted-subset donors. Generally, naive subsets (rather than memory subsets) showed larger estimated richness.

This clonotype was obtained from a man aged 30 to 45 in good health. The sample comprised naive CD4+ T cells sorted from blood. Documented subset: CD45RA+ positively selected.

CDR3 amino acids: CASSRTSGRDTQYF. CDR3 DNA: TGTGCCAGCAGCCGGACTAGCGGGAGAGATACGCAGTATTTT. The chain employs TRBV7-2 and TRBJ2-3; TRBD2 matches 13 bases. V lost 5 bases and J lost 5; bases outside the gene matches: 1. The CDR3 has 14 amino acids. Germline V gives CDR1 SGHTA, CDR2 FQGNSA.